These 4 T cell receptor beta chains share one sample of origin, sequenced in a study of cytomegalovirus exposure and HLA in healthy donors. PCR was performed using 60 Vbeta and 13 Jbeta primers. Sequencing was performed with immunoSEQ multiplex PCR; in TCRdb, only in-frame clones are kept and a portion is missing. The data show around 120,000 clones, with about 79% seen just once and roughly 2.6% held by the top ten. The specimen was PBMCs. Receptor source: a man in his fifties in good health and CMV-seropositive.

The chain recombines TRBV29-1 with TRBJ2-1; 12 positions match TRBD2. The V gene end was trimmed by 7 bases and the J gene end by 6 bases; junction bases not matched to a gene: 13. The length of the CDR3 is 16 residues. Germline assignment: CDR1 SQVTM and CDR2 ANQGSEA. The DNA for the CDR3 is TGCAGCGCCACCGGACTAGCGGGAAGTAATTTCAATGAGCAGTTCTTC. Its translation: CSATGLAGSNFNEQFF.

The rearrangement uses TRBV6-4 and TRBJ2-3, with TRBD1 identical over 8 bases. CDR3 length: 15 residues. The germline V gene has CDR1 MRHNA and CDR2 SNTAGT. The V and J ends lost 6 bases and 0 bases, in that order; junction bases with no gene match: 5. Written as DNA, the CDR3 is TGTGCCAGCAGCCAGGGGGCGGCTAGCACAGATACGCAGTATTTT. It yields the protein CASSQGAASTDTQYF.

The chain employs TRBV6-1 and TRBJ1-2; 7 nucleotides line up with TRBD1. The germline gives CDR1 MNHNS, CDR2 SASEGT. V was clipped by 4 bases and J by 13 bases; unmatched bases: 6. This CDR3 contains 11 residues. The CDR3 here is CASSGLDRVTF. Written as DNA, the CDR3 is TGTGCCAGCAGTGGACTTGACAGGGTCACCTTC.

The gene calls are TRBV27 and TRBJ1-5; D is possibly TRBD1 (6 bases). CDR3 length equals 15 residues. Germline V gene sequence: CDR1 MNHEY, CDR2 SMNVEV (reference sequence). Trimming took 3 bases from V and 5 from J, leaving 14 bases between them. The CDR3 DNA is TGTGCCAGCAGTTTTGGGCGGCCAGGGGATCAGCCCCAGCATTTT. As protein: CASSFGRPGDQPQHF.